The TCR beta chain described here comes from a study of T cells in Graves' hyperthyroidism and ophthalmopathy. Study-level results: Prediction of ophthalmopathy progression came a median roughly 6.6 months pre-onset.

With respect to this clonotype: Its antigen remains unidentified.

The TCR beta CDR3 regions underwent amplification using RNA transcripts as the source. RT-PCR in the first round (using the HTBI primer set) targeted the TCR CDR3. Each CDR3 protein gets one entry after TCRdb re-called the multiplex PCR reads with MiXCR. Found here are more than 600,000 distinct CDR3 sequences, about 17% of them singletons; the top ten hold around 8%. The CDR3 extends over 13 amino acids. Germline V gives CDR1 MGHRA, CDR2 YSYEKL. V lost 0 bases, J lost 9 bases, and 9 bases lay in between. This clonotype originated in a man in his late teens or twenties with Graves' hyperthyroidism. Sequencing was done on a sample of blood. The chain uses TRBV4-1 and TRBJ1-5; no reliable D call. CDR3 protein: CASSQDLPAPQHF. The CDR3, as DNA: TGCGCCAGCAGCCAAGATCTTCCAGCGCCCCAGCATTTT.